The TCR beta chain under discussion was sequenced for a study of cytotoxic CD8 clonotypes in ibrutinib-treated CLL. Whole-study context: Partial response was seen in approximately 24 patients and complete response in 2; after median 68 months, approximately 15 stayed remitted, around 12 progressed.

Comment on this clone: Its target is unknown. One end of the junction fails to match germline, which may point to a read error.

Study-level points and caveats: At the start, clonality exceeded age-matched healthy donors and followed circulating CD8+ T-cell counts.

The CDR3 is made up of 13 amino acids. CDR1 SSHAT and CDR2 FNYEAQ come from the germline V gene (reference sequence). Only in-frame clones appear in the TCRdb table, and some are missing; sequencing was by immunoSEQ multiplex PCR. Found here are more than 110,000 clones, roughly three quarters of them singletons; the top ten hold about 5%. The sequencing here drew on PBMCs, taken after 24 months of ibrutinib treatment. This TCR came from a human donor with chronic lymphocytic leukemia. The genes are TRBV7-7 and TRBJ2-5; no reliable D call. The CDR3 DNA reads as TGTGCTAGCAGCTTAGGCCCCCGTGAGACCCAGTACTTC. Translated, it gives CASSLGPRETQYF.